Shown below are 2 T cell receptor beta chains from a single sample sequenced in a study of blood T cells in healthy people across ages. Alongside a J-beta primer mix, a sample-barcoded 5' primer served in a second PCR lasting roughly 7 to 11 cycles. TCRdb reprocessed the 5' RACE reads with MiXCR, giving one entry per CDR3 protein. Found here are nearly 1 million distinct CDR3 sequences, approximately 50% of them singletons; the top ten hold 20% to 25%. Sequenced input: blood. The receptor set was obtained from a woman aged 60-70 years in good health.

This sequence joins TRBV28 and TRBJ2-7, with D possibly TRBD2 on 5 matching bases. V was shortened by 6 bases and J by 6 bases, with 12 bases between the two germline ends. Germline CDR1 MDHEN, CDR2 SYDVKM. This CDR3 is built from 12 residues. The CDR3 nucleotides are TGTGCCAGCAGCGGAGGCCCCTTCGAGCAGTACTTC. It translates to CASSGGPFEQYF.

The chain carries TRBV5-1 and TRBJ2-5; weak D call: TRBD2 (6 bases). CDR3 length: 13 residues. Trimming shortened V by 3 bases and J by 4 bases, and 10 bases separated the two germline ends. Germline V gene data show CDR1 as SGHRS and CDR2 as YFSETQ. CDR3 bases: TGCGCCAGCAGCTCGGAGGGAAGAGAGACCCAGTACTTC. Translation gives CASSSEGRETQYF.